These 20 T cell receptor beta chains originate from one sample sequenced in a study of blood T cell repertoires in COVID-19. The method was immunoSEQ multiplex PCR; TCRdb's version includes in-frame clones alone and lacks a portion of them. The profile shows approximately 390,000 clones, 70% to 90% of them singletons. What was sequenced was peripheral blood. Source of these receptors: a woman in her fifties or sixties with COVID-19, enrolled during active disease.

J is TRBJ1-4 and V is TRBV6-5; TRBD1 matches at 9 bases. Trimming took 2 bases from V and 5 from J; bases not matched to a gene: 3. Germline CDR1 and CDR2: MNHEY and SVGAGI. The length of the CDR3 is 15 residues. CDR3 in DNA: TGTGCCAGCAGTTACGGTGGGACAGGGAATGAAAAACTGTTTTTT. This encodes CASSYGGTGNEKLFF.

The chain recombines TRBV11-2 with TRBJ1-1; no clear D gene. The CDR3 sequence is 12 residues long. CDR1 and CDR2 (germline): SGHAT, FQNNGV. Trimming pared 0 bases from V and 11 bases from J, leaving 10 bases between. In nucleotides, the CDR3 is TGTGCCAGCAGCTTAGATTCGCAGAGGGCTTTCTTT. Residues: CASSLDSQRAFF.

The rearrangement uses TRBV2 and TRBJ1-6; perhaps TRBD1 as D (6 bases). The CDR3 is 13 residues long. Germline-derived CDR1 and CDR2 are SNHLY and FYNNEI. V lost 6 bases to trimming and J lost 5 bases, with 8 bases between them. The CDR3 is CASSGQNNSPLHF. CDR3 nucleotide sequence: TGTGCCAGCAGCGGACAGAATAATTCACCCCTCCACTTT.

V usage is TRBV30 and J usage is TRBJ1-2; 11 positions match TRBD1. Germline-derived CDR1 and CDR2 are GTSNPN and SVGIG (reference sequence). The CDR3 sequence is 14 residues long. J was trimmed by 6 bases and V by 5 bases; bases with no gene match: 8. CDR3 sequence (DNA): TGTGCCTGGGTCCGGGACAGGGGGAGACATGGCTACACCTTC. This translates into CAWVRDRGRHGYTF.

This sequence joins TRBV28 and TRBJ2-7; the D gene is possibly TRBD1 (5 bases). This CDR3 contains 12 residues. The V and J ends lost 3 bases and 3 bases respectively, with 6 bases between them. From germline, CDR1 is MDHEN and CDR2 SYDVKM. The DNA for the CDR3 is TGTGCCAGCAGTTTGGACATCTACGAGCAGTACTTC. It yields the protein CASSLDIYEQYF.

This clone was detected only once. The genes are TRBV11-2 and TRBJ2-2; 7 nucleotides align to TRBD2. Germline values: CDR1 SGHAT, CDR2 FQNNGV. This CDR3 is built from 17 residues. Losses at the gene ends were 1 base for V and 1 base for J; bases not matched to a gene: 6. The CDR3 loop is CASSLVAAGVNTGELFF. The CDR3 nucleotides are TGTGCCAGCAGCTTAGTCGCTGCGGGGGTGAACACCGGGGAGCTGTTTTTT.

The CDR3 coding sequence is TGTGCCAGCAGCGCCGGGACAGGGAGGAACATTCAGTACTTC. Protein: CASSAGTGRNIQYF. V usage is TRBV11-2 and J usage is TRBJ2-4; 9 positions agree with TRBD1. V gave up 5 bases and J gave up 7 bases; unmatched junction bases: 6. CDR1 is SGHAT and CDR2 is FQNNGV in the germline V gene. CDR3 length: 14 residues.

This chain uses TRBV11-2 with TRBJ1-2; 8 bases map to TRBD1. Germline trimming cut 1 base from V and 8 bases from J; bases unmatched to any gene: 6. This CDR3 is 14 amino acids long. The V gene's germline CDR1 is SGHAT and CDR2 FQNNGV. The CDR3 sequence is CASSLVQGAGGYTF. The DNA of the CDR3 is TGTGCCAGCAGCTTAGTGCAGGGGGCCGGGGGCTACACCTTC.

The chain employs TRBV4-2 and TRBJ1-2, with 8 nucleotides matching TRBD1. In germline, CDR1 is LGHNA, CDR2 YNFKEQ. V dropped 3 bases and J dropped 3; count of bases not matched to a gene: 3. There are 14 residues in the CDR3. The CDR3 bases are TGTGCCAGCAGCCAGGAACAGGGGGACTATGGCTACACCTTC. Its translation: CASSQEQGDYGYTF.

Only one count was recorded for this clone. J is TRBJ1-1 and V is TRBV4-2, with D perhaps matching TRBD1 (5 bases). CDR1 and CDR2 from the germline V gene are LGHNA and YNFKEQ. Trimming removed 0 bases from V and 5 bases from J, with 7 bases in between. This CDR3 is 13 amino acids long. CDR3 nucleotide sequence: TGTGCCAGCAGCCAAGATGCAGGGACTGAAGCTTTCTTT. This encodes CASSQDAGTEAFF.

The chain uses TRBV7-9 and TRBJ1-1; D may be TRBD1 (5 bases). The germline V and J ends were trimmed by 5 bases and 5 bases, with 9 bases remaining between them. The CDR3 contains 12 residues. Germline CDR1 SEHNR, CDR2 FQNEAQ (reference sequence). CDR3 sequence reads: CASSPRGTEAFF. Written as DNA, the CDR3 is TGTGCCAGCAGCCCCCGGGGGACTGAAGCTTTCTTT.

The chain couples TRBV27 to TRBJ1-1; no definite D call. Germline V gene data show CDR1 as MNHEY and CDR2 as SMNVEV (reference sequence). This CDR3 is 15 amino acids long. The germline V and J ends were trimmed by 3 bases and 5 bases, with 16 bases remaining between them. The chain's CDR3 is CASSFSSRQATEAFF. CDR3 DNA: TGTGCCAGCAGTTTCAGCTCCCGTCAGGCGACTGAAGCTTTCTTT.

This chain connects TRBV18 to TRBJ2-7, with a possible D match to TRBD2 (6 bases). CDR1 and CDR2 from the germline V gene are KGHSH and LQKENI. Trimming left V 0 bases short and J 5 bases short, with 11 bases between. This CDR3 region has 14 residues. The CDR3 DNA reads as TGTGCCAGCTCACCACCGCGGGATCTCAACGAGCAGTACTTC. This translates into CASSPPRDLNEQYF.

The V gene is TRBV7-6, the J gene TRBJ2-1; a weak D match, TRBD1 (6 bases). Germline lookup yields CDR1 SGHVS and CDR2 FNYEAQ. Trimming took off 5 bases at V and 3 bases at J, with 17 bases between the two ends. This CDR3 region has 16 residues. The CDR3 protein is CASSGEGVVFYNEQFF. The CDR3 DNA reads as TGTGCCAGCAGCGGCGAGGGGGTCGTTTTCTACAATGAGCAGTTCTTC.

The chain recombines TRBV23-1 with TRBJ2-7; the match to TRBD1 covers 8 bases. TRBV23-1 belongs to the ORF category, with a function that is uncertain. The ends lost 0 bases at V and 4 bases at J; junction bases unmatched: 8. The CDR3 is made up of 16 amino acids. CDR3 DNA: TGCGCCAGCAGTCAATCAAGGACAGGGAGTTTTTACGAGCAGTACTTC. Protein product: CASSQSRTGSFYEQYF.

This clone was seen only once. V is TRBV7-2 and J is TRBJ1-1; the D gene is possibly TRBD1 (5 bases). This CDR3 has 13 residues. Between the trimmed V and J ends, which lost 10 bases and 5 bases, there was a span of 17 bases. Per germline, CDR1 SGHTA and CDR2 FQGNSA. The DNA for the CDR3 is TGTGCCACGACCGGAGAGGGGAGGACTGAAGCTTTCTTT. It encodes CATTGEGRTEAFF.

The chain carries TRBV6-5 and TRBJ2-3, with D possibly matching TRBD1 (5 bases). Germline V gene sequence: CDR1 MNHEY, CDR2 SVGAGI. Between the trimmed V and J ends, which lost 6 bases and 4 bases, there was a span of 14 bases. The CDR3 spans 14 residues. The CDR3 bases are TGTGCCAGCAGGCTACAGGATAGAGCAGATACGCAGTATTTT. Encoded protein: CASRLQDRADTQYF.

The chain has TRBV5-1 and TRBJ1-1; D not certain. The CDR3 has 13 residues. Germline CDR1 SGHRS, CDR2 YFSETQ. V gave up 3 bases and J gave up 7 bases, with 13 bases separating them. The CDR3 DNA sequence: TGCGCCAGCAGCTCGACACTAGGGAGTGAAGCTTTCTTT. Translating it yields CASSSTLGSEAFF.

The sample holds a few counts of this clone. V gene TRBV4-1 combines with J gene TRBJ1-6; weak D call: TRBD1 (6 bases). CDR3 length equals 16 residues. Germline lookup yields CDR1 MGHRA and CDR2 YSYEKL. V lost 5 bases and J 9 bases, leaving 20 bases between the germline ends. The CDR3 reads CASSAVFGTQTSPLHF. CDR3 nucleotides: TGCGCCAGCAGCGCAGTATTCGGGACACAGACTTCACCCCTCCACTTT.

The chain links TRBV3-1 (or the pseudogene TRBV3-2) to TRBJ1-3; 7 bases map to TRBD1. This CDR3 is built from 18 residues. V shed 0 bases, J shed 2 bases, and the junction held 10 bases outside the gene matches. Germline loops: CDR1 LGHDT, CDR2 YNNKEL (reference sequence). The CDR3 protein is CASSQDLGPGGTGNTIYF. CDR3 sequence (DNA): TGTGCCAGCAGCCAAGATCTAGGGCCAGGGGGTACTGGAAACACCATATATTTT.